The 12 T cell receptor beta chains given below trace back to one sample, sequenced in a study of T cell clones after liver transplantation. Assay used: immunoSEQ multiplex PCR; TCRdb lists only in-frame clones, some missing. The table shows about 74,000 clones, with under 90% occurring only once. The sample was CD4+ T cells from blood, taken before liver transplant. These receptors originate from a human donor who received a liver transplant.

This clone has more than one count but fewer than ten. This sequence joins TRBV7-2 and TRBJ2-7; no clear D. The length of the CDR3 is 13 residues. V shed 3 bases and J shed 2 bases, with 8 bases lying between them. Germline V gene lookup returns CDR1 SGHTA and CDR2 FQGNSA. The CDR3 region is CASSFSGAYEQYF. CDR3 DNA: TGTGCCAGCAGCTTCAGTGGGGCCTACGAGCAGTACTTC. The full variable domain, its missing parts supplied by reference TRBV7-2 and TRBJ2-7, is GAGVSQSPSNKVTEKGKDVELRCDPISGHTALYWYRQSLGQGLEFLIYFQGNSAPDKSGLPSDRFSAERTGGSVSTLTIQRTQQEDSAVYLCASSFSGAYEQYFGPGTRLTVT.

V and J are TRBV29-1 and TRBJ1-2, with 7 bases fitting TRBD1. This CDR3 spans 13 amino acids. The V gene end was trimmed by 5 bases and the J gene end by 3 bases; junction bases not matched to a gene: 6. From germline, CDR1 is SQVTM and CDR2 ANQGSEA. The CDR3 is CSVLTGADYGYTF. The CDR3 nucleotides read TGCAGCGTTCTTACAGGGGCGGACTATGGCTACACCTTC.

The chain has TRBV18 and TRBJ1-2, with 8 bases aligning to TRBD1. From germline, CDR1 is KGHSH and CDR2 LQKENI. The CDR3 has 12 residues. After removal of 2 bases from V and 8 bases from J, the junction contained 1 base not matched to a gene. DNA for the CDR3: TGTGCCAGCTCACCAGACAGGGGCGGCTACACCTTC. Translated, it gives CASSPDRGGYTF.

This rearrangement joins TRBV28 to TRBJ1-2; D is possibly TRBD1 (5 bases). With 6 bases removed from V and 0 bases from J, the gap between germline ends came to 23 bases. This CDR3 has 18 amino acids. The V gene's germline CDR1 is MDHEN and CDR2 SYDVKM. The CDR3 region is CASRGDLVRGETNYGYTF. In nucleotides, the CDR3 is TGTGCCAGCAGGGGGGACCTCGTTCGGGGAGAAACTAACTATGGCTACACCTTC.

This clone was detected only a few times. The rearrangement joins TRBV28 to TRBJ1-4; D remains ambiguous. The CDR3 loop spans 14 amino acids. V dropped 1 base and J dropped 0 bases, with 3 bases sitting between them. CDR1 MDHEN and CDR2 SYDVKM come from the germline V gene. CDR3 coding DNA: TGTGCCAGCAGTTTATATGCAACTAATGAAAAACTGTTTTTT. Translation gives CASSLYATNEKLFF.

This chain links TRBV28 with TRBJ2-2; D ambiguous. CDR3 length equals 19 residues. Germline lookup yields CDR1 MDHEN and CDR2 SYDVKM. V shed 4 bases and J shed 0 bases, with 21 bases lying between them. The CDR3 loop reads CASSWTVYPPFANTGELFF. For the CDR3, the DNA is TGTGCCAGCAGTTGGACGGTCTACCCACCATTCGCGAACACCGGGGAGCTGTTTTTT.

CDR3 residues: CASSRVASSYNEQFF. The CDR3 bases are TGTGCCAGCTCCAGGGTCGCGAGCTCCTACAATGAGCAGTTCTTC. The rearrangement links TRBV19 to TRBJ2-1, with D perhaps TRBD1 (5 bases). The ends were cut back, 9 bases at V and 0 bases at J, with 15 bases in the middle. The CDR3 totals 15 residues. The germline V gene has CDR1 LNHDA and CDR2 SQIVND (reference sequence).

The CDR3 spells CASSSLRSQPPYEQYF. The CDR3, as DNA: TGTGCCAGCAGCTCTCTCCGGTCCCAGCCCCCCTACGAGCAGTACTTC. The chain recombines TRBV11-2 with TRBJ2-7; D unresolved. The germline V gene encodes CDR1 SGHAT and CDR2 FQNNGV. The germline V and J ends were trimmed by 4 bases and 2 bases, with 18 bases remaining between them. The CDR3 totals 16 residues.

The chain carries TRBV11-3 and TRBJ2-1; no definite D call. This CDR3 is 14 amino acids long. Per the germline V gene, CDR1 is SGHNT and CDR2 is YENEEA. V lost 5 bases and J 5 bases, leaving 13 bases between the germline ends. CDR3 loop: CASSTPPADNEQFF. The CDR3 DNA sequence: TGTGCCAGCAGCACCCCTCCTGCCGACAATGAGCAGTTCTTC.

The chain joins TRBV5-1 to TRBJ2-7; either TRBD1 or TRBD2 may supply D (8 bases each). The CDR3 is made up of 15 amino acids. CDR1 SGHRS and CDR2 YFSETQ come from the germline V gene. V dropped 3 bases and J dropped 2 bases, with 15 bases sitting between them. CDR3 DNA sequence: TGCGCCAGCAGCTCGGGGGGGACAGGTGCCTACGAGCAGTACTTC. Translated, it gives CASSSGGTGAYEQYF.

This sequence joins TRBV28 and TRBJ1-2; D gene uncertain. CDR3 length: 12 amino acids. Germline V gene sequence: CDR1 MDHEN, CDR2 SYDVKM. V shed 6 bases and J shed 8 bases, with 13 bases lying between them. CDR3 protein: CASRGEPRGYTF. CDR3 DNA: TGTGCCAGCAGGGGCGAGCCCAGGGGCTACACCTTC.

This rearrangement joins TRBV5-1 to TRBJ1-1; 8 bases line up with TRBD1. The CDR3 runs to 14 residues. V gave up 4 bases and J gave up 6 bases; unmatched junction bases: 8. The germline gives CDR1 SGHRS, CDR2 YFSETQ. CDR3 coding DNA: TGCGCCAGCAGCCCTGGACAGGGATCGTCTGAAGCTTTCTTT. This translates into CASSPGQGSSEAFF.